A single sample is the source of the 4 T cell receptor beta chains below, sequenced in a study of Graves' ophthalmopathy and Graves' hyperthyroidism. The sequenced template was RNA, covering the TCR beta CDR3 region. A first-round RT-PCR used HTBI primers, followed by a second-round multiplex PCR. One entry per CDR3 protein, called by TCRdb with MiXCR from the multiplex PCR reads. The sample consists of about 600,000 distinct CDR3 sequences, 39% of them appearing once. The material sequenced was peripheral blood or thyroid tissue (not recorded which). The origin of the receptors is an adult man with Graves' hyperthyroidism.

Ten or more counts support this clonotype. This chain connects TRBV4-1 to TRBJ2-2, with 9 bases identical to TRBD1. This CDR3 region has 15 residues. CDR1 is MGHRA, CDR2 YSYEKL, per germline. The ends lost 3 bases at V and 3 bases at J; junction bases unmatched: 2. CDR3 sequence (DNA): TGCGCCAGCAGCCAGACAGGGGGTGACACCGGGGAGCTGTTTTTT. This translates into CASSQTGGDTGELFF.

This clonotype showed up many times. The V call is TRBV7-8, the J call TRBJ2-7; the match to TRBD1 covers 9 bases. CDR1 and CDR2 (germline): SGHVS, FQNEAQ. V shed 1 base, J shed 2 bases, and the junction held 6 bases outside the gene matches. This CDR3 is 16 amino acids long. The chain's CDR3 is CASSLVGTGQPYEQYF. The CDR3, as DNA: TGTGCCAGCAGCTTAGTTGGGACAGGGCAACCCTACGAGCAGTACTTC. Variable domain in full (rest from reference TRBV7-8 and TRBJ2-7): GAGVSQSPRYKVAKRGQDVALRCDPISGHVSLFWYQQALGQGPEFLTYFQNEAQLDKSGLPSDRFFAERPEGSVSTLKIQRTQQEDSAVYLCASSLVGTGQPYEQYFGPGTRLTVT.

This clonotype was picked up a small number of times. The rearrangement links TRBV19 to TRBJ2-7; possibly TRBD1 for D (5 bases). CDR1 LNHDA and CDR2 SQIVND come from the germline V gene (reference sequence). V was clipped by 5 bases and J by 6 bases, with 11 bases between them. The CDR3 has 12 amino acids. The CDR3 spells CASSSSGIEQYF. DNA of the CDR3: TGTGCCAGTAGTTCATCAGGGATCGAGCAGTACTTC.

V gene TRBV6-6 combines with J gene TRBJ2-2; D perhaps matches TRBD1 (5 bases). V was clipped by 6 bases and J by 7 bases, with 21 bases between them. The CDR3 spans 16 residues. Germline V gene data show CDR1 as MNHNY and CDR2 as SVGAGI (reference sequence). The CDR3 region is CASSPKKGLVVGELFF. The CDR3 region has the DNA TGTGCCAGCAGCCCAAAGAAGGGGCTAGTGGTCGGGGAGCTGTTTTTT.